This entry describes one TCR beta chain. Antigen unknown. This CDR3 comprises 15 residues. V shed 2 bases and J shed 1 base, with 12 bases lying between them. Germline V gives CDR1 SGHTA, CDR2 FQGNSA. The record originates from a study of cytomegalovirus exposure and HLA in healthy donors. Study-wide background: Clustering assigned 70% to 90% of the approximately 400 genotyped donors to the Caucasian-associated ancestry cluster. Notes on the study in general: Data from an earlier analysis indicated that most TCR beta V segments were productive either about 90% or about 30% of the time. Cytomegalovirus-associated status was assigned to more than 150 TCR beta chains. As a later analysis revealed, the rate of TCR association differed by HLA locus, with DRB1 most and HLA-C fewest.

The study ran its PCR with 60 Vbeta and 13 Jbeta primers. The protocol was immunoSEQ multiplex PCR, while the TCRdb copy is restricted to in-frame clones and leaves out a portion. Of roughly 160,000 clones in the sample, 80% were seen once. Sequenced: PBMCs. V gene TRBV7-2 combines with J gene TRBJ2-7; D is possibly TRBD2 (6 bases). The TCR sequence derives from a man between 25 and 39 years old in good health and CMV-seronegative. The CDR3 reads CASSLLGLRSYEQYF. For the CDR3, the DNA is TGTGCCAGCAGCTTACTGGGACTGAGATCCTACGAGCAGTACTTC.